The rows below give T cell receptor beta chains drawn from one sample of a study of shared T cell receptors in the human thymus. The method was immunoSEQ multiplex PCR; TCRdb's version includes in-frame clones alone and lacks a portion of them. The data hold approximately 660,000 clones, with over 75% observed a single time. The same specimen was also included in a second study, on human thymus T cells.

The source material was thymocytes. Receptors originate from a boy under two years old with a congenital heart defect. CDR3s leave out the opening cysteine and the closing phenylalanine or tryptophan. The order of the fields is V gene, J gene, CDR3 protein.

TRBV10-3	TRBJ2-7	AISESLAGATAYEQY
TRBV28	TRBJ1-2	ASSTGGARYGYT
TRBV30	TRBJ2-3	AWRWSRTDTQY
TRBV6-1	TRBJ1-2	ASIQVAGGYT
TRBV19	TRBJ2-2	ATKMIGLTGELF
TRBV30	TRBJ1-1	AWRGGQGGTEAF
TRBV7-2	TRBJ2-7	ASSRLVASFSYEQY
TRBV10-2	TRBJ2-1	ASTRGRSVLAGGPYNEQF
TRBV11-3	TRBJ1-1	ASSLRDRESTEAF
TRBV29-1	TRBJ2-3	SVVPGRDSRTDTQY
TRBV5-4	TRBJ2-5	ASSLTSGDPY
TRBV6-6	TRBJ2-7	ASSPGTGAQY
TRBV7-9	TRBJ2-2	ASSLSNTGELF
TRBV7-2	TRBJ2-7	ASSSADRGGEQY
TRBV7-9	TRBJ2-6	ASSLGQDSGANVLT